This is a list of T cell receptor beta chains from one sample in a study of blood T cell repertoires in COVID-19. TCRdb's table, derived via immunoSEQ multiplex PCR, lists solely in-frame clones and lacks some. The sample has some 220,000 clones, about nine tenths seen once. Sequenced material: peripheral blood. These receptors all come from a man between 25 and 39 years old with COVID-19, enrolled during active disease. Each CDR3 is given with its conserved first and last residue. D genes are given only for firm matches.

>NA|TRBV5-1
CASSAGHNQPQHF
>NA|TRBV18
CASSPPSGGTDTQYF
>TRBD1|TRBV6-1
CASSGQGAVSNQPQHF
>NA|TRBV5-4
CASSIGQLQGEQYF
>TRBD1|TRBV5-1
CASIQLGQGKETQYF
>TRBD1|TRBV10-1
CASSESRTGENEQFF
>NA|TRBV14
CASSQVDRSLYF
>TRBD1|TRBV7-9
CASSPRTGEQETQYF
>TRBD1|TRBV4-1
CASSLVQTGGIGNTIYF
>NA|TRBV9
CASSPSNTGELFF
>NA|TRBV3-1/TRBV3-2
CASSQDRRVGEKLFF